This T cell receptor beta chain emerged from a study of T cells in Graves' hyperthyroidism and ophthalmopathy. Broader study findings: A 13 V-J signature model discriminated ophthalmopathy versus stable hyperthyroidism. Median prediction lead before ophthalmopathy onset was about 6.5 months with the model.

Template material for amplifying TCR beta CDR3 regions consisted of RNA transcripts. HTBI primers were the set used in a first-round RT-PCR of the TCR CDR3. TCRdb used MiXCR to reprocess the multiplex PCR reads, holding one entry per CDR3 protein. The repertoire holds some 400,000 distinct CDR3 sequences, with over 15% as singletons. Uncontrolled infection, other autoimmune disease, pregnancy and lactation each barred patients from inclusion. The PBMCs were taken from approximately 11 ml of fresh peripheral blood. The table lists this clonotype with many counts. Antigen: not known. Per the germline V gene, CDR1 is SGHAT and CDR2 is FQNNGV. The CDR3 runs 16 residues. V lost 2 bases and J lost 2, with 15 bases in between.

The source of this sequence is a woman between 18 and 30 years old with Graves' hyperthyroidism. J is TRBJ1-2 and V is TRBV11-2; D not resolved. Sequences were obtained from blood. CDR3 in amino acids: CASSLTLGPRNYGYTF. DNA for the CDR3: TGTGCCAGCAGCTTAACCTTGGGTCCGCGCAACTATGGCTACACCTTC.